This T cell receptor beta chain was sequenced in a study of cytomegalovirus exposure and HLA in healthy donors. This CDR3 has 17 amino acids. With 0 bases removed from V and 11 bases from J, the gap between germline ends came to 23 bases. Vbeta (60) and Jbeta (13) primers were used in the PCR. In the authors' methods: Roughly 10 million shared chains were among some 75 million unique TCR beta chains counted in a later analysis. TCRdb's copy holds only in-frame clones and misses some; the assay was immunoSEQ multiplex PCR. The DNA gave D and trimming, while V, J and clone size come from that table. The sample yields around 130,000 clones, less than 85% seen once.

The rearrangement uses TRBV5-3 and TRBJ1-4; possible D gene TRBD1, 5 bases. TRBV5-3 is marked as an open reading frame, function uncertain. What was sequenced was PBMCs. The clonotype comes from a man aged 35 to 55 in good health and CMV-seronegative. CDR3 loop: CARSLGQLPPSVSKLFF. CDR3 nucleotide sequence: TGTGCCAGAAGCTTGGGACAGCTCCCCCCCTCAGTATCCAAACTGTTTTTT.